A single TCR beta chain is shown here with its context. This sample is drawn from a study of CD8 T cells in Susac syndrome. RNA in amounts of roughly 0.5 to 1 ug was reverse transcribed with random hexamers. TCRdb re-called the immunoSEQ multiplex PCR reads through MiXCR, storing one row per CDR3 protein. The table lists around 230,000 distinct CDR3 sequences, 90% to 96% of them singletons. The receptor was derived from a human donor with Susac syndrome. The material sequenced was CD4+ T cells from PBMCs.

DNA of the CDR3: TGCAGTGCTCGGACAGGGGCCTACGAGCAGTACTTC. It specifies CSARTGAYEQYF. The chain couples TRBV20-1 to TRBJ2-7, with 9 nucleotides matching TRBD1. The CDR3 covers 12 residues. Germline trimming cut 5 bases from V and 2 bases from J; bases unmatched to any gene: 1. The V gene's germline CDR1 is DFQATT and CDR2 SNEGSKA (reference sequence).